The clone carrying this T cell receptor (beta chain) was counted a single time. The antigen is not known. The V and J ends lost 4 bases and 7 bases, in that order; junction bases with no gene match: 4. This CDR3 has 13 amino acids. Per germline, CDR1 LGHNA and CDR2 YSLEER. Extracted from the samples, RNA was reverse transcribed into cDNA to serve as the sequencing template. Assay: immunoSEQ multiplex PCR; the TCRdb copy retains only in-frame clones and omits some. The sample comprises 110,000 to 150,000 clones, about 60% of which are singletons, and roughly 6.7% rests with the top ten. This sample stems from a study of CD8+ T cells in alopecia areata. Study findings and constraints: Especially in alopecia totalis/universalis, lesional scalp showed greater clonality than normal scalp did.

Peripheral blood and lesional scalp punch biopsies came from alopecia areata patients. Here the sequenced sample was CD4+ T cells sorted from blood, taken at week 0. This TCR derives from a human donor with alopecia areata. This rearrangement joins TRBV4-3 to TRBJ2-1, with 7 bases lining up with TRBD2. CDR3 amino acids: CASSRKLANEQFF. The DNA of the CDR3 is TGCGCCAGCAGCCGCAAACTAGCGAATGAGCAGTTCTTC.